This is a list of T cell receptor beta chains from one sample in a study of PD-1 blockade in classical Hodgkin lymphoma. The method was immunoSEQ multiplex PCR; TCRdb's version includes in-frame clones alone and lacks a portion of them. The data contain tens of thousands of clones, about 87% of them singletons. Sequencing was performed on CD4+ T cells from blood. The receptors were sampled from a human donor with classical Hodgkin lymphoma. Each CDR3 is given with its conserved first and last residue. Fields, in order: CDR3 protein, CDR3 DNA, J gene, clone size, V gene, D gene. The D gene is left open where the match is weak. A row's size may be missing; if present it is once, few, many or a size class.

CASSSHQGRGNQPQHF,TGTGCCAGCAGTAGCCACCAGGGACGAGGCAATCAGCCCCAGCATTTT,TRBJ1-5,.,TRBV6-6,.
CASSLIGRSDTQYF,TGTGCCAGCAGTTTAATCGGGAGATCAGATACGCAGTATTTT,TRBJ2-3,.,TRBV28,.
CASSLAGSYEQYF,TGTGCCAGCAGCTTAGCAGGGTCCTACGAGCAGTACTTC,TRBJ2-7,.,TRBV7-9,.
CASSTRQNYNQPQHF,TGTGCCAGCAGTACCCGACAGAACTACAATCAGCCCCAGCATTTT,TRBJ1-5,once,TRBV28,.
CAISGESSYNEQFF,TGTGCCATCAGTGGGGAGAGCTCCTACAATGAGCAGTTCTTC,TRBJ2-1,.,TRBV10-3,.
CASDRGGQINEKLFF,TGTGCCAGCGACAGGGGAGGACAAATTAATGAAAAACTGTTTTTT,TRBJ1-4,.,TRBV5-8,TRBD1
CASSRTGKNEKLFF,TGTGCCAGTAGTAGGACAGGGAAGAATGAAAAACTGTTTTTT,TRBJ1-4,.,TRBV19,TRBD1
CAWKLAGGQGEQFF,TGTGCCTGGAAACTAGCGGGAGGGCAGGGTGAGCAGTTCTTC,TRBJ2-1,.,TRBV30,TRBD2
CATSRDPGSNQPQHF,TGTGCCACCAGCAGAGACCCAGGTAGCAATCAGCCCCAGCATTTT,TRBJ1-5,.,TRBV15,.
CASKAGKETQYF,TGTGCCAGCAAGGCAGGAAAAGAGACCCAGTACTTC,TRBJ2-5,.,TRBV6-5,.
CASSPQGNQPQHF,TGTGCCAGCAGTCCACAGGGTAATCAGCCCCAGCATTTT,TRBJ1-5,once,TRBV27,.
CASTTDRGETGELFF,TGTGCCAGCACCACGGACAGGGGAGAAACCGGGGAGCTGTTTTTT,TRBJ2-2,.,TRBV4-2,TRBD1
CASSWPWETDTQYF,TGTGCCAGCTCCTGGCCGTGGGAGACAGATACGCAGTATTTT,TRBJ2-3,.,TRBV5-4,.
CASSSMYTEAFF,TGTGCCAGCAGTTCTATGTACACTGAAGCTTTCTTT,TRBJ1-1,.,TRBV6-5,.
CASSPLFDFLGYTF,TGCGCCAGCAGCCCCCTTTTTGATTTTTTGGGCTACACCTTC,TRBJ1-2,.,TRBV4-1,.
CASRRLEKLFF,TGTGCCAGTAGAAGACTGGAAAAACTGTTTTTT,TRBJ1-4,.,TRBV19,.
CASTGLAGRQETQYF,TGTGCCAGCACGGGACTAGCGGGAAGGCAAGAGACCCAGTACTTC,TRBJ2-5,.,TRBV2,TRBD2
CASSPRDRDNEQFF,TGTGCCAGCAGCCCCCGGGACAGGGACAATGAGCAGTTCTTC,TRBJ2-1,once,TRBV21-1,.
CASSPLSGQGNDGYTF,TGTGCCAGCTCACCACTATCGGGGCAGGGCAATGATGGCTACACCTTC,TRBJ1-2,.,TRBV18,.
CASGRPGLIADTQYF,TGTGCCAGCGGGCGACCGGGACTCATCGCAGATACGCAGTATTTT,TRBJ2-3,.,TRBV5-8,.
CASSEASQGPYEQYF,TGTGCCAGCAGTGAAGCCTCCCAGGGACCCTACGAGCAGTACTTC,TRBJ2-7,.,TRBV6-1,.
CASSLGPGANEQFF,TGCGCCAGCAGCTTGGGTCCGGGGGCCAATGAGCAGTTCTTC,TRBJ2-1,.,TRBV5-1,.
CASSFRLAGESEQYF,TGCGCCAGCAGCTTCCGACTAGCGGGAGAAAGCGAGCAGTACTTC,TRBJ2-7,.,TRBV5-1,TRBD2
CASGLTPSDTQYF,TGTGCTAGTGGTTTGACCCCTTCAGATACGCAGTATTTT,TRBJ2-3,once,TRBV12-5,.
CASSFGLAGYDEQFF,TGCGCCAGCAGCTTTGGACTAGCGGGATACGATGAGCAGTTCTTC,TRBJ2-1,once,TRBV5-1,TRBD2
CASSKDRGRSGYTF,TGTGCCAGCAGCAAAGACAGGGGGAGGTCGGGCTACACCTTC,TRBJ1-2,.,TRBV6-5,TRBD1
CASIPNVGGEQYF,TGTGCCAGCATCCCGAACGTGGGCGGGGAGCAGTACTTC,TRBJ2-7,.,TRBV11-2,.
CASSESGRGPEAFF,TGCGCCAGCAGTGAGTCAGGGAGAGGGCCTGAAGCTTTCTTT,TRBJ1-1,.,TRBV10-1,.
CASSFEENYGYTF,TGTGCCAGCAGCTTCGAAGAAAACTATGGCTACACCTTC,TRBJ1-2,few,TRBV5-4,.
CASSSPGGRTDTQYF,TGTGCCAGCAGTTCCCCAGGGGGCAGGACAGATACGCAGTATTTT,TRBJ2-3,.,TRBV28,TRBD1
CASSVLGTGPYNEQFF,TGTGCCAGCAGTGTCCTCGGGACAGGCCCCTACAATGAGCAGTTCTTC,TRBJ2-1,few,TRBV25-1,TRBD1
CASSPRGWESEKLFF,TGTGCCAGTAGTCCCCGAGGATGGGAGTCTGAAAAACTGTTTTTT,TRBJ1-4,.,TRBV19,.
CASSEVVSRDEKLFF,TGTGCCAGCAGTGAAGTTGTCAGCCGGGATGAAAAACTGTTTTTT,TRBJ1-4,.,TRBV6-1,.
CASSGLFGQPQHF,TGTGCCAGCAGTGGATTGTTCGGTCAGCCCCAGCATTTT,TRBJ1-5,.,TRBV6-5,.
CASSQADLALNTEAFF,TGCGCCAGCAGTCAAGCCGATTTAGCCCTGAACACTGAAGCTTTCTTT,TRBJ1-1,.,TRBV23-1,.
CSASNNYGYTF,TGCAGTGCTAGCAATAACTATGGCTACACCTTC,TRBJ1-2,few,TRBV20-1,.